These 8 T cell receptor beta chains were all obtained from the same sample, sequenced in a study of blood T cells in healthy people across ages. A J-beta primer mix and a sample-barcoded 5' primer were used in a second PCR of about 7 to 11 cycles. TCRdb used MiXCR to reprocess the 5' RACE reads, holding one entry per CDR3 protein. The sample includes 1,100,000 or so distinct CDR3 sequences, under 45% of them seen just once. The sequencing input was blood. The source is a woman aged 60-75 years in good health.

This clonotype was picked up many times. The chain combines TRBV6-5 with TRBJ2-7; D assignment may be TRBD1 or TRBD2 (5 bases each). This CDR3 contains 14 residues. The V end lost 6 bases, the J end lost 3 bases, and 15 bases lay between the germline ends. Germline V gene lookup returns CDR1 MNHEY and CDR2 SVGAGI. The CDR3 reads CASSPGDANYEQYF. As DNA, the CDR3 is TGTGCCAGCAGCCCCGGGGACGCAAACTACGAGCAGTACTTC.

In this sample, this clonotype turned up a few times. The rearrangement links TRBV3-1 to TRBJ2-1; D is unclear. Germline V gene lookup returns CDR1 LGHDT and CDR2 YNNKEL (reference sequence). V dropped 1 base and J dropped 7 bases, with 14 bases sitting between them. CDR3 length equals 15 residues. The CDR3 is CASSQAVAVSNEQFF. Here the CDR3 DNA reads TGTGCCAGCAGCCAAGCCGTGGCAGTGTCTAATGAGCAGTTCTTC.

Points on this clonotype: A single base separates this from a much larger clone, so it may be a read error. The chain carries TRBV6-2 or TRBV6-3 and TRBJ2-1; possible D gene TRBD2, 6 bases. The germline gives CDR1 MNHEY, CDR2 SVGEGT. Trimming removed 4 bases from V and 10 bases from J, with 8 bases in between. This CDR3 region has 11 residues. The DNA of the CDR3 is TGTGCCAGCAGTTCTAGCGTCGAGCAGTTCTTC. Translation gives CASSSSVEQFF.

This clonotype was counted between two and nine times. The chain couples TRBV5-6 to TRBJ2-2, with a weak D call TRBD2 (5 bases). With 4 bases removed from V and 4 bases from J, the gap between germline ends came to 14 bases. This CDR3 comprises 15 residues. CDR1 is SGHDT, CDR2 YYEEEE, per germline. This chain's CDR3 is CASSRGRVSTGELFF. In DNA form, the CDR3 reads TGTGCCAGCAGCCGGGGTCGGGTATCCACCGGGGAGCTGTTTTTT.

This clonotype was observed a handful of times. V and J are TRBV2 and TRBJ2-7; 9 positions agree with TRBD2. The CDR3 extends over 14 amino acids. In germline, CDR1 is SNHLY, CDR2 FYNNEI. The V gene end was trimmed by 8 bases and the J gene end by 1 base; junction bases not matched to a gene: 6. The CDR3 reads CASEAGGGSYEQYF. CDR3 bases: TGTGCCAGCGAAGCGGGAGGAGGATCCTACGAGCAGTACTTC.

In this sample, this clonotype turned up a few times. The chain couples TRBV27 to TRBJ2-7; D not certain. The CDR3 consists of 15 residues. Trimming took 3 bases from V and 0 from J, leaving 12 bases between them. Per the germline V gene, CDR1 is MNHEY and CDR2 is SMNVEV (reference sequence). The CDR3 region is CASSFVGSRSYEQYF. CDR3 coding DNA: TGTGCCAGCAGTTTCGTCGGGTCGCGCTCCTACGAGCAGTACTTC.

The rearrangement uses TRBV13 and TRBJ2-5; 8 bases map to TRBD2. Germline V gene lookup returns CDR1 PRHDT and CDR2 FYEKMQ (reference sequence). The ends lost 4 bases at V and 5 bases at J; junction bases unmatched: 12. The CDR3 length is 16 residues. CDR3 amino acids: CASSSQAAGVGETQYF. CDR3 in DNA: TGTGCCAGCAGCTCCCAAGCAGCGGGAGTGGGGGAGACCCAGTACTTC.

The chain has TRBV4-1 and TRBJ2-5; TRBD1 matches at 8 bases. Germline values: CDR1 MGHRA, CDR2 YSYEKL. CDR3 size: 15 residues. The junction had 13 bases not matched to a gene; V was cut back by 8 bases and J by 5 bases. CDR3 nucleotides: TGCGCCAGCCAAAACCCATCAGGGGGCTATGAGACCCAGTACTTC. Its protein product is CASQNPSGGYETQYF.